Listed below are T cell receptor beta chains from one sample, sequenced in a study of T cell changes during pregnancy in multiple sclerosis. The table came from immunoSEQ multiplex PCR; TCRdb's copy has only in-frame clones and leaves some out. This table holds about 80,000 clones, about 89% found once. This sample comprised peripheral blood, obtained before pregnancy. The source of these receptors is a female donor with multiple sclerosis, enrolled in a pregnancy study. The CDR3 runs from the conserved cysteine through the conserved F or W. Fields, in order: clone size, V gene, J gene, D gene, CDR3 protein, CDR3 DNA. The D gene is left open where the match is weak. Expanded clones are given a class, and other clones once, few, many or no size at all.

abundance: NA; v_gene: TRBV19; j_gene: TRBJ2-5; d_gene: TRBD1; CDR3aa: CASSATGGRETQYF; CDR3nt: TGTGCCAGTAGTGCGACAGGGGGGAGAGAGACCCAGTACTTC
abundance: NA; v_gene: TRBV7-6; j_gene: TRBJ1-6; d_gene: NA; CDR3aa: CASSPEVLYNSPLHF; CDR3nt: TGTGCCAGCAGCCCGGAGGTTCTCTATAATTCACCCCTCCACTTT
abundance: NA; v_gene: TRBV11-1; j_gene: TRBJ1-2; d_gene: TRBD1; CDR3aa: CASSLSPRGTAYGYTF; CDR3nt: TGTGCCAGCAGCTTATCCCCCCGCGGGACAGCTTATGGCTACACCTTC
abundance: NA; v_gene: TRBV4-3; j_gene: TRBJ1-4; d_gene: NA; CDR3aa: CASSPPPGGEKLFF; CDR3nt: TGCGCCAGCAGCCCGCCCCCAGGTGGGGAAAAACTGTTTTTT
abundance: NA; v_gene: TRBV7-9; j_gene: TRBJ1-2; d_gene: NA; CDR3aa: CASSWYRDLYGYTF; CDR3nt: TGTGCCAGCAGCTGGTACAGGGACCTCTATGGCTACACCTTC
abundance: NA; v_gene: TRBV2; j_gene: TRBJ2-6; d_gene: NA; CDR3aa: CASSAFHSGANVLTF; CDR3nt: TGTGCCAGCAGCGCGTTCCACTCTGGGGCCAACGTCCTGACTTTC
abundance: NA; v_gene: TRBV5-1; j_gene: TRBJ2-4; d_gene: TRBD1; CDR3aa: CASSLGQGSDIQYF; CDR3nt: TGCGCCAGCAGCTTGGGACAGGGGTCGGACATTCAGTACTTC
abundance: NA; v_gene: TRBV28; j_gene: TRBJ1-4; d_gene: NA; CDR3aa: CASRSGQFNEKLFF; CDR3nt: TGTGCCAGCAGATCGGGTCAATTTAATGAAAAACTGTTTTTT
abundance: NA; v_gene: TRBV18; j_gene: TRBJ2-7; d_gene: TRBD1; CDR3aa: CASSPPKGTGNSYEQYF; CDR3nt: TGTGCCAGCTCACCACCGAAGGGGACAGGGAACTCCTACGAGCAGTACTTC
abundance: NA; v_gene: TRBV28; j_gene: TRBJ1-1; d_gene: TRBD1; CDR3aa: CASRLDRALVNTEAFF; CDR3nt: TGTGCCAGCAGACTAGACAGGGCTCTTGTGAACACTGAAGCTTTCTTT
abundance: once; v_gene: TRBV15; j_gene: TRBJ2-1; d_gene: TRBD2; CDR3aa: CATSRLTGTINNEQFF; CDR3nt: TGTGCCACCAGCAGACTTACCGGGACTATTAACAATGAGCAGTTCTTC
abundance: once; v_gene: TRBV4-1; j_gene: TRBJ1-4; d_gene: NA; CDR3aa: CASSQDDVENEKLFF; CDR3nt: TGCGCCAGCAGCCAAGATGACGTGGAGAATGAAAAACTGTTTTTT
abundance: NA; v_gene: TRBV18; j_gene: TRBJ1-1; d_gene: NA; CDR3aa: CASSPQGNTEAFF; CDR3nt: TGTGCCAGCTCACCCCAGGGGAACACTGAAGCTTTCTTT
abundance: NA; v_gene: TRBV6-5; j_gene: TRBJ1-1; d_gene: NA; CDR3aa: CASSYSEGYTEAFF; CDR3nt: TGTGCCAGCAGTTACTCGGAGGGATATACTGAAGCTTTCTTT
abundance: NA; v_gene: TRBV18; j_gene: TRBJ1-4; d_gene: NA; CDR3aa: CASSTSATNEKLFF; CDR3nt: TGTGCCAGCTCTACAAGTGCAACTAATGAAAAACTGTTTTTT
abundance: NA; v_gene: TRBV11-2; j_gene: TRBJ1-4; d_gene: TRBD1; CDR3aa: CASGPTGGAYEKLFF; CDR3nt: TGTGCCAGCGGCCCAACAGGGGGCGCTTATGAAAAACTGTTTTTT
abundance: NA; v_gene: TRBV29-1; j_gene: TRBJ2-7; d_gene: TRBD1; CDR3aa: CSVDAGTGTYEQYF; CDR3nt: TGCAGCGTTGATGCCGGGACAGGGACCTACGAGCAGTACTTC
abundance: NA; v_gene: TRBV5-1; j_gene: TRBJ2-7; d_gene: TRBD1; CDR3aa: CASSTGQTYYEQYF; CDR3nt: TGCGCCAGCAGCACGGGACAGACCTACTACGAGCAGTACTTC
abundance: NA; v_gene: TRBV5-5; j_gene: TRBJ1-1; d_gene: NA; CDR3aa: CASSFMRQNTEAFF; CDR3nt: TGTGCCAGCAGCTTCATGAGGCAGAACACTGAAGCTTTCTTT
abundance: NA; v_gene: TRBV9; j_gene: TRBJ2-5; d_gene: TRBD2; CDR3aa: CASSVGSGGSLIQETQYF; CDR3nt: TGTGCCAGCAGCGTAGGCAGCGGGGGGTCCTTGATACAAGAGACCCAGTACTTC
abundance: NA; v_gene: TRBV5-1; j_gene: TRBJ1-1; d_gene: TRBD1; CDR3aa: CASSTTGSNTEAFF; CDR3nt: TGCGCCAGCAGCACGACAGGGTCGAACACTGAAGCTTTCTTT
abundance: once; v_gene: TRBV11-3; j_gene: TRBJ2-5; d_gene: TRBD1; CDR3aa: CASSLYRGETQYF; CDR3nt: TGTGCCAGCAGCTTATACAGGGGGGAGACCCAGTACTTC
abundance: NA; v_gene: TRBV9; j_gene: TRBJ2-3; d_gene: TRBD1; CDR3aa: CASSIRTGPDTQYF; CDR3nt: TGTGCCAGCAGCATCCGGACAGGTCCAGATACGCAGTATTTT
abundance: NA; v_gene: TRBV30; j_gene: TRBJ1-1; d_gene: TRBD1; CDR3aa: CAWSRRQGAVGTEAFF; CDR3nt: TGTGCCTGGAGTAGGAGACAGGGGGCGGTGGGCACTGAAGCTTTCTTT
abundance: few; v_gene: TRBV9; j_gene: TRBJ1-3; d_gene: NA; CDR3aa: CASSVGQGISGNTIYF; CDR3nt: TGTGCCAGCAGCGTCGGTCAGGGCATCTCTGGAAACACCATATATTTT
abundance: NA; v_gene: TRBV6-6; j_gene: TRBJ2-1; d_gene: NA; CDR3aa: CASERRGGSYNEQFF; CDR3nt: TGTGCCAGCGAGAGAAGGGGGGGCTCATACAATGAGCAGTTCTTC
abundance: NA; v_gene: TRBV5-4; j_gene: TRBJ2-5; d_gene: NA; CDR3aa: CAAGRVQETQYF; CDR3nt: TGTGCCGCTGGCCGGGTCCAAGAGACCCAGTACTTC
abundance: NA; v_gene: TRBV12-5; j_gene: TRBJ2-2; d_gene: NA; CDR3aa: CASGVGGMAYGGSGELFF; CDR3nt: TGTGCTAGTGGCGTAGGGGGAATGGCTTATGGGGGATCCGGGGAGCTGTTTTTT
abundance: NA; v_gene: TRBV13; j_gene: TRBJ2-1; d_gene: TRBD2; CDR3aa: CASSFTPTSGGYNEQFF; CDR3nt: TGTGCCAGCAGCTTTACCCCGACTAGCGGGGGGTACAATGAGCAGTTCTTC
abundance: NA; v_gene: TRBV7-7; j_gene: TRBJ2-2; d_gene: NA; CDR3aa: CASSSHDRPTGELFF; CDR3nt: TGTGCTAGCAGCTCTCACGACAGGCCCACCGGGGAGCTGTTTTTT
abundance: NA; v_gene: TRBV4-1; j_gene: TRBJ2-3; d_gene: TRBD2; CDR3aa: CASSQGGAGGGTDTQYF; CDR3nt: TGCGCCAGCAGCCAAGGCGGCGCGGGGGGGGGCACAGATACGCAGTATTTT
abundance: NA; v_gene: TRBV28; j_gene: TRBJ2-3; d_gene: TRBD1; CDR3aa: CASSLPTGGSTDTQYF; CDR3nt: TGTGCCAGCAGCCTCCCGACAGGGGGCAGCACAGATACGCAGTATTTT
abundance: NA; v_gene: TRBV10-1; j_gene: TRBJ1-1; d_gene: NA; CDR3aa: CAHKGVAEAFF; CDR3nt: TGCGCTCACAAGGGGGTCGCTGAAGCTTTCTTT
abundance: NA; v_gene: TRBV7-9; j_gene: TRBJ1-1; d_gene: NA; CDR3aa: CASSLYGGNTEAFF; CDR3nt: TGTGCCAGCAGCTTATACGGGGGGAACACTGAAGCTTTCTTT
abundance: NA; v_gene: TRBV7-2; j_gene: TRBJ2-5; d_gene: NA; CDR3aa: CASSSYYAETQYF; CDR3nt: TGTGCCAGCAGCTCCTACTATGCGGAGACCCAGTACTTC
abundance: NA; v_gene: TRBV7-3; j_gene: TRBJ2-5; d_gene: NA; CDR3aa: CASSPGHLGETQYF; CDR3nt: TGTGCCAGCAGCCCGGGACACCTGGGGGAGACCCAGTACTTC
abundance: few; v_gene: TRBV11-2; j_gene: TRBJ1-3; d_gene: TRBD1; CDR3aa: CASSPIQGRIGNTIYF; CDR3nt: TGTGCCAGCAGCCCGATACAGGGGAGGATTGGGAACACCATATATTTT
abundance: NA; v_gene: TRBV27; j_gene: TRBJ2-3; d_gene: TRBD2; CDR3aa: CASSSLAGGTTDTQYF; CDR3nt: TGTGCCAGCAGTTCACTAGCGGGGGGGACCACAGATACGCAGTATTTT
abundance: NA; v_gene: TRBV15; j_gene: TRBJ1-5; d_gene: NA; CDR3aa: CATSRDSLAQHF; CDR3nt: TGTGCCACCAGCAGAGACTCCCTCGCCCAGCATTTT
abundance: NA; v_gene: TRBV7-7; j_gene: TRBJ2-5; d_gene: NA; CDR3aa: CASSLGGDQETQYF; CDR3nt: TGTGCTAGCAGCTTAGGGGGGGACCAAGAGACCCAGTACTTC
abundance: NA; v_gene: TRBV7-9; j_gene: TRBJ1-1; d_gene: NA; CDR3aa: CASSPPKARAFF; CDR3nt: TGTGCCAGCAGCCCCCCGAAAGCCCGCGCTTTCTTT
abundance: NA; v_gene: TRBV5-4; j_gene: TRBJ2-5; d_gene: NA; CDR3aa: CASSLTGEVETQYF; CDR3nt: TGTGCCAGCAGCCTCACAGGGGAGGTTGAGACCCAGTACTTC
abundance: NA; v_gene: TRBV5-6; j_gene: TRBJ1-5; d_gene: NA; CDR3aa: CASSFGGGQPQHF; CDR3nt: TGTGCCAGCAGCTTTGGGGGGGGCCAGCCCCAGCATTTT
abundance: NA; v_gene: TRBV7-9; j_gene: TRBJ1-4; d_gene: NA; CDR3aa: CASSLEYGHPTNEKLFF; CDR3nt: TGTGCCAGCAGCTTAGAATACGGACACCCAACTAATGAAAAACTGTTTTTT
abundance: NA; v_gene: TRBV7-2; j_gene: TRBJ1-5; d_gene: NA; CDR3aa: CASSLQGNQPQHF; CDR3nt: TGTGCCAGCAGCTTACAGGGGAATCAGCCCCAGCATTTT
abundance: NA; v_gene: TRBV7-9; j_gene: TRBJ2-3; d_gene: NA; CDR3aa: CASSLSGTDTQYF; CDR3nt: TGTGCCAGCAGCTTATCGGGGACAGATACGCAGTATTTT
abundance: NA; v_gene: TRBV6-5; j_gene: TRBJ1-5; d_gene: NA; CDR3aa: CASSQGFLGNQPQHF; CDR3nt: TGTGCCAGCTCCCAGGGCTTCCTGGGTAATCAGCCCCAGCATTTT
abundance: NA; v_gene: TRBV9; j_gene: TRBJ1-2; d_gene: TRBD1; CDR3aa: CASSEGQNYGYTF; CDR3nt: TGTGCCAGCAGCGAGGGACAGAACTATGGCTACACCTTC
abundance: NA; v_gene: TRBV6-4; j_gene: TRBJ2-3; d_gene: TRBD2; CDR3aa: CASSDSESETLAGVSTDTQYF; CDR3nt: TGTGCCAGCAGTGACTCAGAAAGCGAAACTCTAGCGGGGGTTAGCACAGATACGCAGTATTTT
abundance: NA; v_gene: TRBV5-1; j_gene: TRBJ2-1; d_gene: TRBD2; CDR3aa: CASSLRISGGFGNEQFF; CDR3nt: TGCGCCAGCAGCTTGCGGATTAGCGGGGGTTTCGGGAATGAGCAGTTCTTC
abundance: NA; v_gene: TRBV9; j_gene: TRBJ2-1; d_gene: NA; CDR3aa: CASSVTPGIEQFF; CDR3nt: TGTGCCAGCAGCGTAACCCCAGGTATTGAGCAGTTCTTC
abundance: NA; v_gene: TRBV7-9; j_gene: TRBJ2-7; d_gene: NA; CDR3aa: CASSPSSYEEQYF; CDR3nt: TGTGCCAGCAGCCCCTCATCCTACGAAGAGCAGTACTTC
abundance: NA; v_gene: TRBV10-3; j_gene: TRBJ1-1; d_gene: NA; CDR3aa: CAISTFGGGMNTEAFF; CDR3nt: TGTGCCATCAGTACCTTTGGTGGGGGGATGAACACTGAAGCTTTCTTT
abundance: NA; v_gene: TRBV18; j_gene: TRBJ2-7; d_gene: NA; CDR3aa: CASSTDSYEQYF; CDR3nt: TGTGCCAGCTCAACCGACAGCTACGAGCAGTACTTC